The table lists the clone carrying this T cell receptor beta chain with many counts. The data originate from a study of T cells of healthy individuals. In TCRdb, the 5' RACE reads were re-called with MiXCR into one record per CDR3 protein. The data show approximately 100,000 distinct CDR3 sequences, around 17% seen once. V was shortened by 8 bases and J by 0 bases, with 11 bases between the two germline ends. The CDR3 runs to 15 residues. The V gene's germline CDR1 is SNHLY and CDR2 FYNNEI. The rearrangement joins TRBV2 to TRBJ2-6; no reliable D call. This TCR was sampled from a human donor in good health. The CDR3 loop reads CASGNMDSGANVLTF. As DNA, the CDR3 is TGTGCCAGCGGTAACATGGACTCTGGGGCCAACGTCCTGACTTTC.